Each of the 29 T cell receptor beta chains below was sequenced from the same sample in a study of identical twins. TCRdb re-derived calls from the 5' RACE reads in MiXCR, one entry per CDR3 protein. Here the sample spans 700,000 or so distinct CDR3 sequences, 21% being singletons. These data were also reused for a study on T cells expressing NK-cell markers.

The specimen was PBMCs. Receptor source: a woman between 18 and 29 years old in good health.

V gene TRBV20-1 combines with J gene TRBJ1-1; TRBD1 might be the D (5 bases). Trimming took off 6 bases at V and 3 bases at J, with 17 bases between the two ends. From germline, CDR1 is DFQATT and CDR2 SNEGSKA (reference sequence). This CDR3 spans 14 amino acids. This CDR3 is CSAAPWGRDTEAFF. For the CDR3, the DNA is TGCAGTGCAGCCCCCTGGGGGAGGGACACTGAAGCTTTCTTT.

The V gene is TRBV6-1, the J gene TRBJ2-7; TRBD2 agrees at 8 bases. From germline, CDR1 is MNHNS and CDR2 SASEGT. V gave up 6 bases and J gave up 2 bases; unmatched junction bases: 6. CDR3 length: 14 amino acids. Written as DNA, the CDR3 is TGTGCCAGCAGAAGCAGCGGGAGCGCCTACGAGCAGTACTTC. It encodes CASRSSGSAYEQYF.

In its sample, this clonotype was seen a few times. This chain uses TRBV2 with TRBJ2-1, with 7 bases that match TRBD2. The V segment lost 10 bases and the J segment 8 bases; nucleotides outside the gene matches: 14. The CDR3 is 14 amino acids. Germline CDR1 SNHLY, CDR2 FYNNEI. CDR3 coding DNA: TGTGCCACTTCGGAGCGGGCGGGGGTCTATGAGCAGTTCTTC. Amino acid sequence: CATSERAGVYEQFF.

The rearrangement joins TRBV3-1 to TRBJ2-1; either TRBD1 or TRBD2 may supply D (6 bases each). The CDR3 is made up of 12 amino acids. Between the trimmed V and J ends, which lost 1 base and 9 bases, there was a span of 7 bases. The V gene's germline CDR1 is LGHDT and CDR2 YNNKEL (reference sequence). CDR3 nucleotide sequence: TGTGCCAGCAGCCAAGCGGGGGCTGAGCAGTTCTTC. This translates into CASSQAGAEQFF.

Only a few counts were recorded for this clonotype. The V gene is TRBV9, the J gene TRBJ1-1; D is unclear. V gave up 3 bases and J gave up 3 bases, with 6 bases separating them. This CDR3 spans 12 amino acids. CDR1 is SGDLS and CDR2 is YYNGEE in the germline V gene. The DNA for the CDR3 is TGTGCCAGCAGCGCTACGGACACTGAAGCTTTCTTT. Translated: CASSATDTEAFF.

This clonotype has a handful of counts. The chain uses TRBV5-1 and TRBJ1-1; a possible D gene is TRBD1 (5 bases). This CDR3 is 15 amino acids long. The ends were cut back, 2 bases at V and 3 bases at J, with 14 bases in the middle. Germline CDR1 is SGHRS and CDR2 is YFSETQ. Written as DNA, the CDR3 is TGCGCCAGCAGCTTTTGGACGGTGGGGGACACTGAAGCTTTCTTT. It specifies CASSFWTVGDTEAFF.

Many counts were recorded for this clonotype. The chain employs TRBV5-1 and TRBJ2-7; 10 bases align to TRBD2. Trimming removed 5 bases from V and 0 bases from J; junction bases left unmatched: 5. In germline, CDR1 is SGHRS, CDR2 YFSETQ. The CDR3 length is 15 residues. The CDR3 DNA reads as TGCGCCAGCAGATCTAGCGGGAGTATCTCCTACGAGCAGTACTTC. This translates into CASRSSGSISYEQYF.

This clonotype has just a few counts. This rearrangement joins TRBV2 to TRBJ2-3; either TRBD1 or TRBD2 may fit D (5 bases each). V dropped 6 bases and J dropped 0 bases, with 10 bases sitting between them. From germline, CDR1 is SNHLY and CDR2 FYNNEI. The CDR3 is 14 residues long. DNA for the CDR3: TGTGCCAGCAGATCGGGGCCTAGCACAGATACGCAGTATTTT. Amino acids: CASRSGPSTDTQYF.

This clonotype appeared a few times. This chain links TRBV4-1 with TRBJ2-7; 9 bases agree with TRBD1. The CDR3 sequence is 14 residues long. Germline lookup yields CDR1 MGHRA and CDR2 YSYEKL. V lost 1 base and J lost 4; bases outside the gene matches: 2. DNA of the CDR3: TGCGCCAGCAGCCAAGCTGGACAGGGGTACGAGCAGTACTTC. It encodes CASSQAGQGYEQYF.

This clonotype was seen more than once but under ten times. V usage is TRBV5-1 and J usage is TRBJ2-3; 7 bases fit TRBD1. J was trimmed by 0 bases and V by 3 bases; bases with no gene match: 1. The length of the CDR3 is 14 residues. Germline V gives CDR1 SGHRS, CDR2 YFSETQ. This CDR3 reads CASSSDRSTDTQYF. The CDR3 DNA follows: TGCGCCAGCAGCTCGGACAGGAGCACAGATACGCAGTATTTT.

This clonotype appeared many times. J is TRBJ2-5 and V is TRBV7-9, with TRBD2 identical over 8 bases. The ends lost 5 bases at V and 2 bases at J; junction bases unmatched: 4. The germline CDR1 and CDR2 sequences are SEHNR and FQNEAQ (reference sequence). The CDR3 spans 14 residues. DNA of the CDR3: TGTGCCAGCAGCCGAACTAGCGGACAAGAGACCCAGTACTTC. It codes for CASSRTSGQETQYF.

The V gene is TRBV20-1, the J gene TRBJ1-4; TRBD1 is a possible D gene (5 bases). Germline V gene lookup returns CDR1 DFQATT and CDR2 SNEGSKA (reference sequence). Trimming removed 5 bases at V and 5 bases at J, with 15 bases between. The CDR3 loop spans 14 amino acids. CDR3 region: CSAPRGEENEKLFF. CDR3 nucleotide sequence: TGCAGTGCTCCCCGGGGCGAGGAAAATGAAAAACTGTTTTTT.

This clonotype was seen a handful of times. The chain couples TRBV27 to TRBJ2-3; 7 positions agree with TRBD2. The CDR3 covers 14 residues. The V gene end was trimmed by 6 bases and the J gene end by 5 bases; junction bases not matched to a gene: 8. Germline V gene lookup returns CDR1 MNHEY and CDR2 SMNVEV (reference sequence). CDR3 in amino acids: CASRIFGGVDTQYF. In DNA, the CDR3 is TGTGCCAGCAGGATTTTTGGGGGGGTAGATACGCAGTATTTT.

This sequence joins TRBV4-3 and TRBJ2-1; a weak D match, TRBD2 (5 bases). V shed 3 bases and J shed 10 bases, with 19 bases lying between them. This CDR3 has 15 amino acids. Germline assignment: CDR1 LGHNA and CDR2 YSLEER. As DNA, the CDR3 is TGCGCCAGCAGCCAGGTAGCGAGGCGCCCTCAAGAGCAGTTCTTC. It is translated as CASSQVARRPQEQFF.

This clonotype has a count of ten or more. V gene TRBV5-1 combines with J gene TRBJ2-3; unclear D gene. CDR1 SGHRS and CDR2 YFSETQ come from the germline V gene. CDR3 length equals 15 residues. Trimming took 0 bases from V and 3 from J, leaving 11 bases between them. CDR3: CASSLGVAGTDTQYF. The DNA of the CDR3 is TGCGCCAGCAGCTTGGGGGTAGCAGGAACAGATACGCAGTATTTT.

This clonotype showed up many times. The rearrangement uses TRBV6-1 and TRBJ1-3; D call uncertain. This CDR3 spans 13 amino acids. CDR1 is MNHNS and CDR2 is SASEGT in the germline V gene. Between the trimmed V and J ends, which lost 8 bases and 0 bases, there was a span of 8 bases. In DNA form, the CDR3 reads TGTGCCAGCTGGGAGGACTCTGGAAACACCATATATTTT. This gives the protein CASWEDSGNTIYF.

CDR3 nucleotide sequence: TGCGCCAGCAGTGAGTGGGTAGCGGGAAGTGTAGAGCAGTACTTC. Protein sequence: CASSEWVAGSVEQYF. The chain links TRBV10-2 to TRBJ2-7; 8 bases are a match to TRBD2. V trimming: 1 base; J trimming: 7 bases; junction bases outside the gene matches: 9. Per germline, CDR1 WSHSY and CDR2 SAAADI. This CDR3 comprises 15 residues.

This clonotype was seen only a few times. The chain has TRBV6-6 and TRBJ2-7; the match to TRBD2 covers 8 bases. Germline CDR1 and CDR2: MNHNY and SVGAGI (reference sequence). CDR3 length equals 13 residues. With V trimmed by 7 bases and J by 1 base, 3 bases remained unmatched. DNA for the CDR3: TGTGCCAGCAAACTAGCGGATTCCTACGAGCAGTACTTC. Its protein product is CASKLADSYEQYF.

This clonotype has just a few counts. CDR3 DNA: TGCGCCAGCAGTCATCAGGGCTGCGGCGGGGGGGTCACAGATACGCAGTATTTT. Protein product: CASSHQGCGGGVTDTQYF. The genes are TRBV23-1 and TRBJ2-3; the match to TRBD2 covers 9 bases. TRBV23-1 is assigned to the ORF class and has an uncertain function. J gave up 2 bases and V 3 bases, and 12 bases lay outside the gene matches. The CDR3 sequence is 18 residues long.

This clonotype was picked up many times. This chain joins TRBV5-5 and TRBJ2-1; 9 nucleotides align to TRBD1. V lost 4 bases, J lost 7 bases, and 3 bases stayed unmatched. CDR1 and CDR2 from the germline V gene are SGHKS and YYEKEE (reference sequence). This CDR3 has 13 residues. The CDR3 protein is CASSPGQGNEQFF. The CDR3 coding sequence is TGTGCCAGCAGCCCAGGACAGGGGAATGAGCAGTTCTTC.

This rearrangement joins TRBV29-1 to TRBJ2-3; TRBD1 agrees at 7 bases. This CDR3 has 15 residues. The J segment lost 2 bases and the V segment lost 7 bases, leaving 12 bases of the junction unmatched. The germline V gene encodes CDR1 SQVTM and CDR2 ANQGSEA. CDR3 DNA: TGCAGCGAGTCCGGGACAGATAAGTCCACAGATACGCAGTATTTT. Its translation is CSESGTDKSTDTQYF.

The rearrangement links TRBV5-6 to TRBJ2-7; 9 bases align to TRBD2. Per the germline V gene, CDR1 is SGHDT and CDR2 is YYEEEE. The CDR3 spans 15 residues. J lost 3 bases, V lost 0 bases, and 4 bases had no gene match. The CDR3 region is CASSLGAGGFYEQYF. As DNA, the CDR3 is TGTGCCAGCAGCTTGGGGGCGGGAGGGTTCTACGAGCAGTACTTC.

This clonotype was seen at least ten times. The V gene is TRBV5-4, the J gene TRBJ2-1, with 7 bases matching TRBD2. This CDR3 contains 15 residues. The V gene's germline CDR1 is SGHNT and CDR2 YYREEE (reference sequence). V dropped 4 bases and J dropped 9; count of bases not matched to a gene: 13. The CDR3 sequence: CASSPAGQNGIEQFF. CDR3 in DNA: TGTGCCAGCAGCCCAGCGGGGCAAAACGGGATTGAGCAGTTCTTC.

As DNA, the CDR3 is TGTGCCACCTTCCTGGGGGGCGAGCAGTTCTTC. Its protein product is CATFLGGEQFF. The chain carries TRBV12-3 or TRBV12-4 and TRBJ2-1; D is possibly TRBD1 or TRBD2 (6 bases each). This CDR3 contains 11 residues. With 10 bases removed from V and 10 bases from J, the gap between germline ends came to 14 bases.

This clonotype was detected ten times or more. V gene TRBV12-3 or TRBV12-4 combines with J gene TRBJ2-1, with D possibly matching TRBD1 (5 bases). With 6 bases removed from V and 4 bases from J, the gap between germline ends came to 13 bases. The CDR3 extends over 14 amino acids. CDR3: CASSHDSPYNEQFF. In nucleotides, the CDR3 is TGTGCCAGCAGCCACGACAGTCCATACAATGAGCAGTTCTTC.

The chain combines TRBV27 with TRBJ2-6; D unresolved. Trimming left V 6 bases short and J 0 bases short, with 9 bases between. The CDR3 extends over 15 amino acids. Germline V gene lookup returns CDR1 MNHEY and CDR2 SMNVEV (reference sequence). This CDR3 is CASSDSSSGANVLTF. As DNA, the CDR3 is TGTGCCAGCAGCGATAGTAGCTCTGGGGCCAACGTCCTGACTTTC.

The genes are TRBV20-1 and TRBJ2-7; TRBD1 aligns across 7 bases. V lost 0 bases, J lost 0 bases, and 8 bases stayed unmatched. From germline, CDR1 is DFQATT and CDR2 SNEGSKA (reference sequence). CDR3 length: 16 amino acids. The chain's CDR3 is CSARDYRGFFSYEQYF. The CDR3 DNA reads TGCAGTGCTAGAGATTACAGGGGCTTCTTCTCCTACGAGCAGTACTTC.

The sample holds a few counts of this clonotype. J is TRBJ2-1 and V is TRBV9; no clear D gene. CDR1 and CDR2 (germline): SGDLS, YYNGEE. Trimming shortened V by 1 base and J by 1 base, and 9 bases separated the two germline ends. This CDR3 spans 15 amino acids. The CDR3: CASSVTADSYNEQFF. The CDR3 region has the DNA TGTGCCAGCAGCGTAACGGCAGATTCCTACAATGAGCAGTTCTTC.

This sequence joins TRBV29-1 and TRBJ2-1; TRBD1 is a possible D gene (6 bases). This CDR3 is built from 14 residues. The V gene's germline CDR1 is SQVTM and CDR2 ANQGSEA. Trimming left V 5 bases short and J 0 bases short, with 11 bases between. In DNA form, the CDR3 reads TGCAGCGTTTTAAGGGGGTTCTCCTACAATGAGCAGTTCTTC. Protein: CSVLRGFSYNEQFF.